This TCR beta chain appears in the sequencing data of a study of blood T cell repertoires in COVID-19. CDR1 is SGHNT and CDR2 is YYREEE in the germline V gene (reference sequence). There are 16 residues in the CDR3. The V and J ends lost 9 bases and 8 bases respectively, with 29 bases between them. Profiling relied on immunoSEQ multiplex PCR, and the TCRdb table lists in-frame clones only, not all of them. This table has about 160,000 clones, approximately 85% appearing once. The chain combines TRBV5-4 with TRBJ1-2; TRBD1 is a possible D gene (6 bases). Sequences were obtained from peripheral blood. This clonotype originated in a man aged 40-55 years with acute or convalescent COVID-19. CDR3 in DNA: TGTGCCACCAGACCAGAGACAGGATCCCATCGTTGGGGCTACACCTTC. It specifies CATRPETGSHRWGYTF.